Sequencing of this T cell receptor beta chain was carried out in a study of blood T cells in healthy people across ages. Broader study findings: Per-million-T-cell TCR beta diversity fell roughly linearly with age.

This clonotype is a singleton in its sample. What it binds is not known. Every participating donor contributed roughly 9.6 milliliters of peripheral blood through a draw. Primers used in a second PCR of about 7 to 12 cycles were a sample-barcoded 5' primer and a J-beta primer mix. TCRdb independently ran MiXCR on the 5' RACE reads; one entry per CDR3 protein. The sample yields about 780,000 distinct CDR3 sequences, under 80% seen once. The sequencing input was blood. The TCR originated in a man aged 25-40 years in good health.

CDR3 region: CSVARRGSTDTQYF. CDR3 coding DNA: TGCAGCGTTGCCCGGAGGGGAAGCACAGATACGCAGTATTTT. This sequence joins TRBV29-1 and TRBJ2-3, with a tentative D call TRBD2 (6 bases). This CDR3 is 14 amino acids long. V was clipped by 4 bases and J by 0 bases, with 11 bases between them. Germline values: CDR1 SQVTM, CDR2 ANQGSEA.